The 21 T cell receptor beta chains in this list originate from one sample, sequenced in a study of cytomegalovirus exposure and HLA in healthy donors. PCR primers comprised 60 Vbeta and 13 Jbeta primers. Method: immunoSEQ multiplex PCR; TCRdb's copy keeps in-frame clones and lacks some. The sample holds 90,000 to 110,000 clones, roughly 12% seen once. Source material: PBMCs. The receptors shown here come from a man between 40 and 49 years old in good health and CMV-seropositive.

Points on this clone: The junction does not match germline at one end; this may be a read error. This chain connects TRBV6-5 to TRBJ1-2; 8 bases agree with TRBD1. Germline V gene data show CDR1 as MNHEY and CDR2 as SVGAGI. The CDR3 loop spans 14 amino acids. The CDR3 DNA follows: TGTGCCAGCAGGTTAGGACAGGGCGCCTATTGCTACACCTTC. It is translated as CASRLGQGAYCYTF.

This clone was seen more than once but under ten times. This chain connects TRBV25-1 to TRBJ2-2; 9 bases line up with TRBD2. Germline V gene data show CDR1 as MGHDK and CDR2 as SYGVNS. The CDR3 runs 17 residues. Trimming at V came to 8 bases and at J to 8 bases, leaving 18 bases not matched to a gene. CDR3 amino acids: CASRQPGTSYTAGELFF. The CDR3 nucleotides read TGTGCCAGCCGCCAACCCGGGACTAGCTACACCGCGGGGGAGCTGTTTTTT.

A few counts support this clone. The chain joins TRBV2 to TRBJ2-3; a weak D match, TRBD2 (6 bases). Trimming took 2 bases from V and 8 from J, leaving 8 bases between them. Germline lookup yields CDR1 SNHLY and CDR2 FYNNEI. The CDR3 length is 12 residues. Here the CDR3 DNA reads TGTGCCAGCAGTGAATTAGCGGCTACGCAGTATTTT. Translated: CASSELAATQYF.

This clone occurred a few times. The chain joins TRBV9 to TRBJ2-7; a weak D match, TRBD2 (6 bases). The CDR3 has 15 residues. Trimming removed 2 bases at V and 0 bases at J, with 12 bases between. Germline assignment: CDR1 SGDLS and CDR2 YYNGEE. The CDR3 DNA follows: TGTGCCAGCAGCGTTCGGGACTCCGTCTCCTACGAGCAGTACTTC. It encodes CASSVRDSVSYEQYF.

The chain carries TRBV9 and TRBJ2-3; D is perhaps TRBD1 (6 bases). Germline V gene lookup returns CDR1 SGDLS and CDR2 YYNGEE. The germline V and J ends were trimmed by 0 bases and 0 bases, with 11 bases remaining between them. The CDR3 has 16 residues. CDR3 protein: CASSVVGGFSTDTQYF. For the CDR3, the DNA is TGTGCCAGCAGCGTAGTAGGGGGATTTAGCACAGATACGCAGTATTTT.

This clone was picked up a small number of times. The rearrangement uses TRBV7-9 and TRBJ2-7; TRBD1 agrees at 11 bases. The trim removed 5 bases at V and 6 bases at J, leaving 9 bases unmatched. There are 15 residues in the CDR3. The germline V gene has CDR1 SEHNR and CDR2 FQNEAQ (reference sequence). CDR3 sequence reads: CASSGVRTGGGEQYF. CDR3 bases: TGTGCCAGCAGCGGGGTCCGGACAGGGGGCGGCGAGCAGTACTTC. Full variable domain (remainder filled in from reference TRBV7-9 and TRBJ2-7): DTGVSQNPRHKITKRGQNVTFRCDPISEHNRLYWYRQTLGQGPEFLTYFQNEAQLEKSRLLSDRFSAERPKGSFSTLEIQRTEQGDSAMYLCASSGVRTGGGEQYFGPGTRLTVT.

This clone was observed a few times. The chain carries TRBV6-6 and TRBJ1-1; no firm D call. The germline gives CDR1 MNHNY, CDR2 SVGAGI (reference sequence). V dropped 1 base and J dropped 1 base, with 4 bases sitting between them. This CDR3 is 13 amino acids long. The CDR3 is CASSYYKNTEAFF. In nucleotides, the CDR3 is TGTGCCAGCAGTTACTACAAGAACACTGAAGCTTTCTTT.

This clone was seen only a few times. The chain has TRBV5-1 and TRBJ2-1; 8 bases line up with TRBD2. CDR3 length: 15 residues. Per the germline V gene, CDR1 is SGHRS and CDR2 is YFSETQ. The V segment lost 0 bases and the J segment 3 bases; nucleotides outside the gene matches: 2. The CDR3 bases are TGCGCCAGCAGCTTGGGGGCGGGAGGCTACAATGAGCAGTTCTTC. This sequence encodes CASSLGAGGYNEQFF.

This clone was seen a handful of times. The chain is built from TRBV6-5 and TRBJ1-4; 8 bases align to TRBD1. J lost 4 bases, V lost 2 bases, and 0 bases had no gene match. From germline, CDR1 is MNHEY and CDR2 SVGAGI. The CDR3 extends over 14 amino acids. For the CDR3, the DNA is TGTGCCAGCAGTTACGGACAGGGTAATGAAAAACTGTTTTTT. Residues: CASSYGQGNEKLFF.

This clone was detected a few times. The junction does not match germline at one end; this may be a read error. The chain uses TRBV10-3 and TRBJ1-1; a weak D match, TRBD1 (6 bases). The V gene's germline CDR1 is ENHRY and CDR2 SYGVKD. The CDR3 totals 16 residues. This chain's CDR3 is CASSYGPSGGLGEAFF. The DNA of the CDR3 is TGTGCCAGCAGTTACGGTCCCAGCGGGGGGCTCGGGGAAGCTTTCTTT.

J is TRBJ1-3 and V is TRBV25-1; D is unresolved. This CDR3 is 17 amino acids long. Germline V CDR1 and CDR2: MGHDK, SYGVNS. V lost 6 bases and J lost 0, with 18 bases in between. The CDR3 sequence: CASSPVRKGFSGNTIYF. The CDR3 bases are TGTGCCAGCAGCCCCGTGAGGAAAGGCTTCTCTGGAAACACCATATATTTT.

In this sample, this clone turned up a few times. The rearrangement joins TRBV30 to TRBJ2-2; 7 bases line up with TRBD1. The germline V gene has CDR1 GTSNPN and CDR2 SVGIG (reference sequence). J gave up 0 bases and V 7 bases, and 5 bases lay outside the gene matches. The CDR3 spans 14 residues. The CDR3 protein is CASPGQTNTGELFF. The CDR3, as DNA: TGTGCCTCACCGGGACAGACGAACACCGGGGAGCTGTTTTTT.

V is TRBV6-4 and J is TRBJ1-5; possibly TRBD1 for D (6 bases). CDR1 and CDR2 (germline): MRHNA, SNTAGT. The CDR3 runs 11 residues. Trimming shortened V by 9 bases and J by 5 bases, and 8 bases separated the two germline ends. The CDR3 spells CARQGHQPQHF. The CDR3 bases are TGTGCCAGACAGGGTCATCAGCCCCAGCATTTT.

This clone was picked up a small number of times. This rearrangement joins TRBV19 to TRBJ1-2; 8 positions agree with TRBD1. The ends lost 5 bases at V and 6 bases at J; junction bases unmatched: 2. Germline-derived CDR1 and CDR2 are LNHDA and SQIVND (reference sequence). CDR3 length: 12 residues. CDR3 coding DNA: TGTGCCAGTAGTGGACAGGGACATGGCTACACCTTC. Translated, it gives CASSGQGHGYTF.

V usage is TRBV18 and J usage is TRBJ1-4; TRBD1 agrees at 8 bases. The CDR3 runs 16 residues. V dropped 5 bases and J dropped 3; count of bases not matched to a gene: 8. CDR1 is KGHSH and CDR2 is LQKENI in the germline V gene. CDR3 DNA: TGTGCCAGCTCAATCCTTCCGGGACAGGCTAATGAAAAACTGTTTTTT. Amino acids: CASSILPGQANEKLFF.

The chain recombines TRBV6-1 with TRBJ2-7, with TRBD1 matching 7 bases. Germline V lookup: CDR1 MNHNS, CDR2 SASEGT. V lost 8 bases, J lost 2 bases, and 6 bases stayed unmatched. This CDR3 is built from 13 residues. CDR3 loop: CASPGQNTYEQYF. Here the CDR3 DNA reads TGTGCCAGCCCGGGACAGAACACCTACGAGCAGTACTTC.

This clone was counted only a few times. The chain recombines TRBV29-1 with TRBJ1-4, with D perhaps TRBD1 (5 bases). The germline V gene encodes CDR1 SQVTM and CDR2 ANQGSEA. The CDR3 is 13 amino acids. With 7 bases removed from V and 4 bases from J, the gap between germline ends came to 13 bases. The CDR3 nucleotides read TGCAGCGCCGCTCAAGGGGTTAATGAAAAACTGTTTTTT. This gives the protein CSAAQGVNEKLFF. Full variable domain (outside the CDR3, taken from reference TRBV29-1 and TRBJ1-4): SAVISQKPSRDICQRGTSLTIQCQVDSQVTMMFWYRQQPGQSLTLIATANQGSEATYESGFVIDKFPISRPNLTFSTLTVSNMSPEDSSIYLCSAAQGVNEKLFFGSGTQLSVL.

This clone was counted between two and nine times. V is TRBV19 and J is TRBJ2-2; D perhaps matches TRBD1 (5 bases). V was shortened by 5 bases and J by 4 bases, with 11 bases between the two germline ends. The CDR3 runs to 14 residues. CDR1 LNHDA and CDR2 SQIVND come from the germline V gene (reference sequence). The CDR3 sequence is CASSVGAITGELFF. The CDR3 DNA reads TGTGCCAGTAGTGTAGGGGCGATCACCGGGGAGCTGTTTTTT.

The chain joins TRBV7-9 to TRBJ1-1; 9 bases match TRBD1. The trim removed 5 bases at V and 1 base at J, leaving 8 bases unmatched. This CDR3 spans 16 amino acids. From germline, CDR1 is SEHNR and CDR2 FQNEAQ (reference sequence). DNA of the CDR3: TGTGCCAGCAGCCCCTATGAGGACAGGGGGAACACTGAAGCTTTCTTT. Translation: CASSPYEDRGNTEAFF.

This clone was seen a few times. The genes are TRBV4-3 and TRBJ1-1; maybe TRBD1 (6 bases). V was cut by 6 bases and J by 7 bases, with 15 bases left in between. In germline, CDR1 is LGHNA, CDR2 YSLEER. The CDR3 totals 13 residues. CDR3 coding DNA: TGCGCCAGCAGGGGGGGCGGGGGCAGTGAAGCTTTCTTT. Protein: CASRGGGGSEAFF.

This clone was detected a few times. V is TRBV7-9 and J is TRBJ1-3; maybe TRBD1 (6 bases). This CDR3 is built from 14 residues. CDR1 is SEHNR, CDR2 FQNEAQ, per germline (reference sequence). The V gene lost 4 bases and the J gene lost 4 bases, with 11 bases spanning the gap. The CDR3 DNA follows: TGTGCCAGCAGCTCCCAGGGGAAAGGAAACACCATATATTTT. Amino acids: CASSSQGKGNTIYF.